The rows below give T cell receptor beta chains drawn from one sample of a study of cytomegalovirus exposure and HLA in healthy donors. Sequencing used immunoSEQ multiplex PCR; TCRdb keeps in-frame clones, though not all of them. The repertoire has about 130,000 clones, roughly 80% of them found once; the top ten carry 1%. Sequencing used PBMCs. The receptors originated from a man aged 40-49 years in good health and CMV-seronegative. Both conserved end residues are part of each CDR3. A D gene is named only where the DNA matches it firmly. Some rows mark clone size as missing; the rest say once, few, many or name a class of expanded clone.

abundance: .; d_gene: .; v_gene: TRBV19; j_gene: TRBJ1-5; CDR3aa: CASSIYMIGNQPQHF; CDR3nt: TGTGCCAGTAGTATATACATGATCGGCAATCAGCCCCAGCATTTT
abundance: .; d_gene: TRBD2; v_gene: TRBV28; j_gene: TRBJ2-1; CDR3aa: CASSPPGTRSFHEQFF; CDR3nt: TGTGCCAGCAGCCCCCCTGGGACTAGGTCGTTCCATGAGCAGTTCTTC
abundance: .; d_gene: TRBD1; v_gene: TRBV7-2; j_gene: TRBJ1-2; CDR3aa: CASSLWTGESIFDF; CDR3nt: TGTGCCAGCAGCCTGTGGACAGGGGAGAGTATTTTCGACTTC
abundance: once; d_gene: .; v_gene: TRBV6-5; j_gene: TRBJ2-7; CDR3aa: CASSYSSFDEQYF; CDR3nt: TGTGCCAGCAGTTACTCGAGTTTCGACGAGCAGTACTTC
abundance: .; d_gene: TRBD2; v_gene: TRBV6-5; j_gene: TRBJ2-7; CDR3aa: CASSYSGLAAYEQYF; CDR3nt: TGTGCCAGCAGTTACTCCGGACTAGCGGCCTACGAGCAGTACTTC
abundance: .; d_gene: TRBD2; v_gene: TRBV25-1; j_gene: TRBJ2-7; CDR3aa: CASSGPTSGTYEQYF; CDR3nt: TGTGCCAGCAGTGGCCCGACTAGCGGGACATACGAGCAGTACTTC
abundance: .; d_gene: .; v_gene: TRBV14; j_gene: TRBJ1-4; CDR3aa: CASSPIGHKEEKLFF; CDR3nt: TGTGCCAGCAGCCCCATTGGACATAAGGAAGAAAAACTGTTTTTT
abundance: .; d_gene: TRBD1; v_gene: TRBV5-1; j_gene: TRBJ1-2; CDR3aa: CASSPGTGSVGYTF; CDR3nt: TGCGCCAGCAGCCCCGGGACAGGGAGTGTTGGCTACACCTTC
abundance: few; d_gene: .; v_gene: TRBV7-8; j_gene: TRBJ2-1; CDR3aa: CASSPQTGGGFF; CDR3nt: TGTGCCAGCAGCCCCCAGACTGGGGGCGGGTTCTTC
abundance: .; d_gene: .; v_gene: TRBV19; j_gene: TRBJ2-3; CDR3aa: CASSPGSATDTQYF; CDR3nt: TGTGCCAGTAGTCCCGGGAGCGCCACAGATACGCAGTATTTT